A selection of T cell receptor beta chains follows, all from one sample in a study of blood T cell repertoires in COVID-19. Profiled with immunoSEQ multiplex PCR; TCRdb holds only in-frame clones, not every one. The table records a few hundred thousand clones, 65% to 85% of them present only once. The sequenced sample consisted of PBMCs or T cells enriched from blood (not recorded which). The receptors were sampled from a woman aged 40 to 50 with acute COVID-19. Each CDR3 is given with its conserved first and last residue. Fields, in order: CDR3 DNA, CDR3 protein, clone size, D gene, CDR3 length, J gene, V gene. The D gene is left open where the match is weak. Size is stated for part of the rows, as once, few or many counts, or as a class when the clone is expanded.

CDR3nt: TGTGCCAGCCGTCCGCAGTTTATCCCAGGGAAAGGTGGCTACACCTTC
CDR3aa: CASRPQFIPGKGGYTF
abundance: .
d_gene: .
len: 16
j_gene: TRBJ1-2
v_gene: TRBV27

CDR3nt: TGTGCCAGCAGTTACGCTCCCCCCGCTAGCGGGGCCTACAATGAGCAGTTCTTC
CDR3aa: CASSYAPPASGAYNEQFF
abundance: .
d_gene: TRBD2
len: 18
j_gene: TRBJ2-1
v_gene: TRBV27

CDR3nt: TGTGCCAGCAGTGGCCCGGGACAGGGCTTGAATGGCTACACCTTC
CDR3aa: CASSGPGQGLNGYTF
abundance: .
d_gene: TRBD1
len: 15
j_gene: TRBJ1-2
v_gene: TRBV2

CDR3nt: TGTGCCAGAAGGGGACTAGCGGGGGAAGACACCGGGGAGCTGTTTTTT
CDR3aa: CARRGLAGEDTGELFF
abundance: .
d_gene: TRBD2
len: 16
j_gene: TRBJ2-2
v_gene: TRBV2

CDR3nt: TGTGCCAGCAGTCCGGACAGCCTTGGAGATTCACCCCTCCACTTT
CDR3aa: CASSPDSLGDSPLHF
abundance: .
d_gene: .
len: 15
j_gene: TRBJ1-6
v_gene: TRBV28

CDR3nt: TGTGCCAGTAGTGACGGGACTCGGTTAGGCAATGAGCAGTTCTTC
CDR3aa: CASSDGTRLGNEQFF
abundance: .
d_gene: .
len: 15
j_gene: TRBJ2-1
v_gene: TRBV19

CDR3nt: TGCGCCTCCAACCCGGGGATTCTGCGGGACTTTGACACCGGGGAGCTGTTTTTT
CDR3aa: CASNPGILRDFDTGELFF
abundance: .
d_gene: .
len: 18
j_gene: TRBJ2-2
v_gene: TRBV5-1

CDR3nt: TGTGCCAGCAGCTCTAGCACAGATACGCAGTATTTT
CDR3aa: CASSSSTDTQYF
abundance: .
d_gene: .
len: 12
j_gene: TRBJ2-3
v_gene: TRBV7-3

CDR3nt: TGTGCCAGCAGCCCCCGTTCGAGCTCCTATAATTCACCCCTCCACTTT
CDR3aa: CASSPRSSSYNSPLHF
abundance: .
d_gene: .
len: 16
j_gene: TRBJ1-6
v_gene: TRBV9

CDR3nt: TGTGCCAGCAGCTTAGCGGGGACAGGGAACTCTGGAAACACCATATATTTT
CDR3aa: CASSLAGTGNSGNTIYF
abundance: .
d_gene: TRBD1
len: 17
j_gene: TRBJ1-3
v_gene: TRBV7-8

CDR3nt: TGTGCCAGCAGTTTAGAGGTTAGAGCGGGAGGCTACAATGAGCAGTTCTTC
CDR3aa: CASSLEVRAGGYNEQFF
abundance: few
d_gene: TRBD2
len: 17
j_gene: TRBJ2-1
v_gene: TRBV27

CDR3nt: TGTGCCAGTAGTATTCCGGGGGGCAGTACCTCTGGGGCCAACGTCCTGACTTTC
CDR3aa: CASSIPGGSTSGANVLTF
abundance: once
d_gene: .
len: 18
j_gene: TRBJ2-6
v_gene: TRBV19

CDR3nt: TGTGCCAGCAGCCTAGGACAGGGGATCGACTATGGCTACACCTTC
CDR3aa: CASSLGQGIDYGYTF
abundance: once
d_gene: TRBD1
len: 15
j_gene: TRBJ1-2
v_gene: TRBV5-4

CDR3nt: TGTGCCTCCCAAATGAACACTGAAGCTTTCTTT
CDR3aa: CASQMNTEAFF
abundance: .
d_gene: .
len: 11
j_gene: TRBJ1-1
v_gene: TRBV10-3

CDR3nt: TGTGCCAGCAGCTTAACTGACAGGAGAAGTGAAGCTTTCTTT
CDR3aa: CASSLTDRRSEAFF
abundance: .
d_gene: .
len: 14
j_gene: TRBJ1-1
v_gene: TRBV7-3

CDR3nt: TGTGCCAGCAGCCGGACAGGGGCGCGAGGCTACACCTTC
CDR3aa: CASSRTGARGYTF
abundance: .
d_gene: TRBD1
len: 13
j_gene: TRBJ1-2
v_gene: TRBV6-5

CDR3nt: TGTGCCAGCAGCTTGGTCGGCAGGGCAGGCACTGAAGCTTTCTTT
CDR3aa: CASSLVGRAGTEAFF
abundance: .
d_gene: .
len: 15
j_gene: TRBJ1-1
v_gene: TRBV5-6

CDR3nt: TGTGCCAGCAGCTCCGACAGGGGGCTCTACAATGAGCAGTTCTTC
CDR3aa: CASSSDRGLYNEQFF
abundance: .
d_gene: TRBD1
len: 15
j_gene: TRBJ2-1
v_gene: TRBV7-3

CDR3nt: TGTGCCAGCACCCCTGCCTCAAGGGGTGAAAAACTGTTTTTT
CDR3aa: CASTPASRGEKLFF
abundance: .
d_gene: .
len: 14
j_gene: TRBJ1-4
v_gene: TRBV6-5

CDR3nt: TGCGCCAGCAGCTTAGCCGGCGGCGGCTACACCTTC
CDR3aa: CASSLAGGGYTF
abundance: once
d_gene: .
len: 12
j_gene: TRBJ1-2
v_gene: TRBV5-1

CDR3nt: TGTGCCAGTAGTCTCGGACAGGGTTCGGGTGGCTACACCTTC
CDR3aa: CASSLGQGSGGYTF
abundance: .
d_gene: TRBD1
len: 14
j_gene: TRBJ1-2
v_gene: TRBV19

CDR3nt: TGTGCCAGCAGCTCACAGCTAGCGGGGGGGAACACCGGGGAGCTGTTTTTT
CDR3aa: CASSSQLAGGNTGELFF
abundance: .
d_gene: TRBD2
len: 17
j_gene: TRBJ2-2
v_gene: TRBV7-2

CDR3nt: TGTGCCTGGAGCTTCTCCCGGGGGGCAGATACGCAGTATTTT
CDR3aa: CAWSFSRGADTQYF
abundance: .
d_gene: TRBD2
len: 14
j_gene: TRBJ2-3
v_gene: TRBV30

CDR3nt: TGCGCCAGCAGTGAGGCCAGGAACTACGAGCAGTACTTC
CDR3aa: CASSEARNYEQYF
abundance: .
d_gene: .
len: 13
j_gene: TRBJ2-7
v_gene: TRBV10-1

CDR3nt: TGTGCCACCGGACAGGGGTCTTATGGCTACACCTTC
CDR3aa: CATGQGSYGYTF
abundance: few
d_gene: TRBD1
len: 12
j_gene: TRBJ1-2
v_gene: TRBV6-5

CDR3nt: TGTGCCTGGAGGAGCGGGAGGGCCAACAATGAGCAGTTCTTC
CDR3aa: CAWRSGRANNEQFF
abundance: .
d_gene: TRBD2
len: 14
j_gene: TRBJ2-1
v_gene: TRBV30

CDR3nt: TGTGCCAGCTCACTTGGACAGGGGGATGAAAAACTGTTTTTT
CDR3aa: CASSLGQGDEKLFF
abundance: .
d_gene: TRBD1
len: 14
j_gene: TRBJ1-4
v_gene: TRBV18

CDR3nt: TGTGCCAGCAGCTCACGGGGGAACACCGGGGAGCTGTTTTTT
CDR3aa: CASSSRGNTGELFF
abundance: .
d_gene: .
len: 14
j_gene: TRBJ2-2
v_gene: TRBV7-3

CDR3nt: TGTGCCAGCAGCCGGGACACAGTGACCCAGTACTTC
CDR3aa: CASSRDTVTQYF
abundance: .
d_gene: .
len: 12
j_gene: TRBJ2-5
v_gene: TRBV28

CDR3nt: TGTGCCAGCAGACTGGAGGCGGGGACAGATACGCAGTATTTT
CDR3aa: CASRLEAGTDTQYF
abundance: .
d_gene: .
len: 14
j_gene: TRBJ2-3
v_gene: TRBV5-4

CDR3nt: TGCGCCAGCAGCTCAATAGGACTAGCGGGGGGCCACTCCTACAATGAGCAGTTCTTC
CDR3aa: CASSSIGLAGGHSYNEQFF
abundance: once
d_gene: TRBD2
len: 19
j_gene: TRBJ2-1
v_gene: TRBV5-1

CDR3nt: TGTGCCACCAGCATTGAGGTTTCCCAGCCCCAGCATTTT
CDR3aa: CATSIEVSQPQHF
abundance: .
d_gene: .
len: 13
j_gene: TRBJ1-5
v_gene: TRBV6-5

CDR3nt: TGTGCCAGCAGTGTTAAGACAGGGACGCAGTATTTT
CDR3aa: CASSVKTGTQYF
abundance: .
d_gene: TRBD1
len: 12
j_gene: TRBJ2-3
v_gene: TRBV2

CDR3nt: TGTGCCAGCAGTGAAGCCTCAGCGGGGGAGCAGTACTTC
CDR3aa: CASSEASAGEQYF
abundance: once
d_gene: TRBD2
len: 13
j_gene: TRBJ2-7
v_gene: TRBV2

CDR3nt: TGTGCCAGCAGCTTCAGGGGGCCAACTGAAGCTTTCTTT
CDR3aa: CASSFRGPTEAFF
abundance: .
d_gene: TRBD1
len: 13
j_gene: TRBJ1-1
v_gene: TRBV2

CDR3nt: TGCGCCAGCAGCCAAACGGACAGGCCGGATGGTGTGGAGTTCTTC
CDR3aa: CASSQTDRPDGVEFF
abundance: .
d_gene: TRBD1
len: 15
j_gene: TRBJ2-1
v_gene: TRBV4-3

CDR3nt: TGTGCCAGTAGTTCCTTCGGGTCCCACCGAGGGGGTGACTATGGCTACACCTTC
CDR3aa: CASSSFGSHRGGDYGYTF
abundance: .
d_gene: .
len: 18
j_gene: TRBJ1-2
v_gene: TRBV19

CDR3nt: TGTGCCAGCAGAACCGGGACAGCTAATTCACCCCTCCACTTT
CDR3aa: CASRTGTANSPLHF
abundance: .
d_gene: TRBD1
len: 14
j_gene: TRBJ1-6
v_gene: TRBV14

CDR3nt: TGTGCCAGCACCCTAGACGGGAACACTGAAGCTTTCTTT
CDR3aa: CASTLDGNTEAFF
abundance: .
d_gene: .
len: 13
j_gene: TRBJ1-1
v_gene: TRBV6-5